The 16 T cell receptor beta chains listed next were all sequenced from one sample in a study of cytomegalovirus exposure and HLA in healthy donors. Use of 60 Vbeta and 13 Jbeta primers characterized the PCR. Generated by immunoSEQ multiplex PCR, the TCRdb table keeps only in-frame clones and is missing some. Of about 89,000 clones in the sample, under 80% are singletons; the top ten hold roughly a tenth. Sequencing was done on a sample of PBMCs. These receptors all stem from a man between 25 and 39 years old in good health and CMV-seropositive.

The chain has TRBV18 and TRBJ2-1; 9 nucleotides agree with TRBD1. This CDR3 spans 15 amino acids. Germline-derived CDR1 and CDR2 are KGHSH and LQKENI. Trimming at V came to 6 bases and at J to 6 bases, leaving 9 bases not matched to a gene. Here the CDR3 reads CASSPRDRVGNEQFF. CDR3 in DNA: TGTGCCAGCTCTCCCCGGGACAGGGTGGGCAATGAGCAGTTCTTC.

Concerning this clone: Other DNA sequences in the same sample also yield this CDR3. The J gene is TRBJ1-5, the V gene TRBV2; 7 nucleotides align to TRBD1. CDR3 length: 16 residues. CDR1 and CDR2 from the germline V gene are SNHLY and FYNNEI. Trimming took 0 bases from V and 3 from J; bases not matched to a gene: 5. This CDR3 reads CASSEAWTGNNQPQHF. The CDR3 DNA is TGTGCCAGCAGTGAAGCTTGGACAGGAAACAATCAGCCCCAGCATTTT.

This chain connects TRBV7-2 to TRBJ2-3, with a tentative D call TRBD1 (6 bases). V was shortened by 4 bases and J by 3 bases, with 14 bases between the two germline ends. The CDR3 has 15 amino acids. Germline V CDR1 and CDR2: SGHTA, FQGNSA. CDR3 region: CASSYQADRTDTQYF. The CDR3 DNA reads as TGTGCCAGCAGCTACCAAGCGGACAGAACAGATACGCAGTATTTT.

The J gene is TRBJ2-7, the V gene TRBV27, with a tentative D call TRBD1 (6 bases). Germline values: CDR1 MNHEY, CDR2 SMNVEV (reference sequence). The CDR3 is 13 residues long. V was cut by 6 bases and J by 1 base, with 10 bases left in between. The CDR3 reads CASSRGSSYEQYF. Here the CDR3 DNA reads TGTGCCAGCAGCAGGGGCAGTTCCTACGAGCAGTACTTC.

This rearrangement joins TRBV6-1 to TRBJ2-1; 8 bases map to TRBD2. The trim removed 1 base at V and 4 bases at J, leaving 3 bases unmatched. This CDR3 region has 15 residues. Germline values: CDR1 MNHNS, CDR2 SASEGT. In DNA, the CDR3 is TGTGCCAGCAGTGAAGTTAGCGGGGATTACAATGAGCAGTTCTTC. As protein: CASSEVSGDYNEQFF.

This clone was recorded a few times. V is TRBV6-5 and J is TRBJ2-3, with a weak D call TRBD1 (6 bases). There are 14 residues in the CDR3. The germline V gene encodes CDR1 MNHEY and CDR2 SVGAGI. With 5 bases removed from V and 6 bases from J, the gap between germline ends came to 15 bases. CDR3 region: CASSGHRDTDTQYF. For the CDR3, the DNA is TGTGCCAGCAGTGGACACAGGGACACCGATACGCAGTATTTT.

The chain has TRBV15 and TRBJ1-5; 11 nucleotides match TRBD1. Germline CDR1 LNHNV, CDR2 YYDKDF (reference sequence). V lost 8 bases, J lost 2 bases, and 11 bases stayed unmatched. CDR3 length: 17 residues. CDR3 amino acids: CATQTGQGAYGNQPQHF. The CDR3 DNA reads TGTGCCACCCAAACCGGACAGGGGGCTTACGGCAATCAGCCCCAGCATTTT. Combining the CDR3 with reference TRBV15 and TRBJ1-5 gives the whole variable domain DAMVIQNPRYQVTQFGKPVTLSCSQTLNHNVMYWYQQKSSQAPKLLFHYYDKDFNNEADTPDNFQSRRPNTSFCFLDIRSPGLGDTAMYLCATQTGQGAYGNQPQHFGDGTRLSIL.

The chain has TRBV5-1 and TRBJ2-5; D is unclear. The J call is in doubt because the DNA end fits TRBJ2-7 better. CDR1 is SGHRS and CDR2 is YFSETQ in the germline V gene. The CDR3 is 13 residues long. The CDR3 sequence: CASSLDRAYEQYF. DNA for the CDR3: TGCGCCAGCAGCTTGGACAGAGCCTACGAGCAGTACTTC.

This chain links TRBV7-2 with TRBJ2-5, with TRBD1 matching 9 bases. The J call is in doubt because the DNA end fits TRBJ2-7 better. Germline values: CDR1 SGHTA, CDR2 FQGNSA. The CDR3 extends over 15 amino acids. The CDR3 here is CASSAQGTGYYEQYF. The CDR3 DNA is TGTGCCAGCAGCGCTCAAGGGACAGGGTACTACGAGCAGTACTTC.

The chain carries TRBV9 and TRBJ2-5, with 9 positions matching TRBD2. The CDR3 length is 18 residues. The trim removed 0 bases at V and 0 bases at J, leaving 9 bases unmatched. CDR1 is SGDLS and CDR2 is YYNGEE in the germline V gene. The CDR3 sequence is CASSVGASGAQYQETQYF. CDR3 sequence (DNA): TGTGCCAGCAGCGTAGGGGCTAGCGGGGCCCAGTACCAAGAGACCCAGTACTTC.

The genes are TRBV4-2 and TRBJ1-2, with 7 bases aligning to TRBD1. The ends lost 4 bases at V and 2 bases at J; junction bases unmatched: 4. Germline V gives CDR1 LGHNA, CDR2 YNFKEQ. The CDR3 runs to 14 residues. The CDR3 DNA sequence: TGTGCCAGCAGCCCGACAGGGACGAACTATGGCTACACCTTC. It is translated as CASSPTGTNYGYTF.

The CDR3 nucleotides read TGTGCCAGCAGCGAAACGACTAGCGGGGGGGCCTTTTACGAGCAGTACTTC. The encoded protein is CASSETTSGGAFYEQYF. The chain uses TRBV7-2 and TRBJ2-7, with 14 nucleotides matching TRBD2. CDR3 length: 17 amino acids. V lost 5 bases, J lost 4 bases, and 10 bases stayed unmatched. Germline values: CDR1 SGHTA, CDR2 FQGNSA.

The chain combines TRBV15 with TRBJ1-6; tentatively, D is TRBD1 (5 bases). The CDR3 spans 15 residues. Trimming removed 1 base from V and 7 bases from J, with 11 bases in between. Germline values: CDR1 LNHNV, CDR2 YYDKDF (reference sequence). The CDR3 here is CATSRVRQKNSPLHF. CDR3 DNA: TGTGCCACCAGCAGAGTACGACAGAAGAATTCACCCCTCCACTTT.

This rearrangement joins TRBV5-1 to TRBJ2-7; TRBD1 aligns across 10 bases. Germline V lookup: CDR1 SGHRS, CDR2 YFSETQ. The length of the CDR3 is 15 residues. After removal of 0 bases from V and 7 bases from J, the junction contained 7 bases not matched to a gene. CDR3 in amino acids: CASSLAGQGRGEQYF. The CDR3 bases are TGCGCCAGCAGCTTGGCGGGACAGGGGAGAGGTGAGCAGTACTTC.

CDR3 residues: CASSDGTGGKTEAFF. The CDR3 region has the DNA TGTGCCAGCAGTGATGGGACAGGGGGCAAAACTGAAGCTTTCTTT. The rearrangement joins TRBV28 to TRBJ1-1; 12 bases agree with TRBD1. Germline values: CDR1 MDHEN, CDR2 SYDVKM. J lost 5 bases, V lost 5 bases, and 6 bases had no gene match. This CDR3 is 15 amino acids long.

This rearrangement joins TRBV5-1 to TRBJ2-7; tentatively, D is TRBD1 (6 bases). Germline lookup yields CDR1 SGHRS and CDR2 YFSETQ. Between the trimmed V and J ends, which lost 2 bases and 0 bases, there was a span of 24 bases. The CDR3 sequence is 19 residues long. CDR3 in amino acids: CASSLKENSRGAHSYEQYF. In DNA form, the CDR3 reads TGCGCCAGCAGCTTAAAAGAAAATTCCAGGGGCGCCCACTCCTACGAGCAGTACTTC.